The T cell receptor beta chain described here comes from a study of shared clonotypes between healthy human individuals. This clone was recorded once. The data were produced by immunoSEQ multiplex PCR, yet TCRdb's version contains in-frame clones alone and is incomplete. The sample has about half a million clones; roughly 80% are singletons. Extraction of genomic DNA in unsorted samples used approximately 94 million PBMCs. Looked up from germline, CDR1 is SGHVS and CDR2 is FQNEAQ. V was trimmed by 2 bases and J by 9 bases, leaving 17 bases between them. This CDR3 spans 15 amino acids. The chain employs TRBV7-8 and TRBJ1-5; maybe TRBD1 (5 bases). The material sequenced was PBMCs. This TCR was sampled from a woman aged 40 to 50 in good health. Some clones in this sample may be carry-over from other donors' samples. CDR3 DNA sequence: TGTGCCAGCAGCTTACGAGGGACCGCGGTGGGGCCCCAGCATTTT. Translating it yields CASSLRGTAVGPQHF.